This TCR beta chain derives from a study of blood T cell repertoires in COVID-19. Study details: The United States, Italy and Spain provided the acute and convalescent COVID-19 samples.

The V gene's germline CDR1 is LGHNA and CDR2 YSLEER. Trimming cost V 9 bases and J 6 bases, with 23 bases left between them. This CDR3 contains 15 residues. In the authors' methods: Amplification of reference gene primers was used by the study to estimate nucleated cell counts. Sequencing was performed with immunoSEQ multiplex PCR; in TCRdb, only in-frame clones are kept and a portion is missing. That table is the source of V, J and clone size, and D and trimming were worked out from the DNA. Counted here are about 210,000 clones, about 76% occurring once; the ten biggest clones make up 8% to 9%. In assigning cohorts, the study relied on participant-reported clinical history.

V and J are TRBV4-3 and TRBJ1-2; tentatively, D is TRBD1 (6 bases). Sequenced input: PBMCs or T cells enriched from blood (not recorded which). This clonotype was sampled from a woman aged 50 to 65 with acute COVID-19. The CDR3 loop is CASTRGAARNDGYTF. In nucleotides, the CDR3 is TGCGCCAGTACCCGGGGGGCGGCCAGGAATGATGGCTACACCTTC.